This entry lists 13 T cell receptor beta chains sequenced from one sample in a study. TCRdb ran MiXCR on the 5' RACE reads and lists one entry per CDR3 protein. The sample records about 9,000 distinct CDR3 sequences, 52% being singletons. The sequenced sample consisted of memory CD4+ T cells sorted from a lymph node. The subset was: memory CD4+ T cells, CD4+CD45RO+CD25-. Receptor source: a female donor with breast cancer.

Remarks on this clonotype: Because the CDR3 is missing its conserved closing phenylalanine or tryptophan, this is likely a read error. The V gene is TRBV20-1, the J gene TRBJ1-6; no clear D gene. The germline V gene has CDR1 DFQATT and CDR2 SNEGSKA (reference sequence). V shed 1 base and J shed 6 bases, with 10 bases lying between them. This CDR3 is 14 amino acids long. CDR3 sequence: CSARAPGSNSPLHL. The CDR3, as DNA: TGCAGTGCTAGAGCCCCGGGGAGTAATTCACCCCTCCACCTT.

This chain joins TRBV7-2 and TRBJ1-5; D possibly corresponds to TRBD1 (6 bases). The CDR3 loop spans 15 amino acids. The germline gives CDR1 SGHTA, CDR2 FQGNSA. V shed 2 bases and J shed 2 bases, with 10 bases lying between them. CDR3 nucleotide sequence: TGTGCCAGCAGCTTACGGGACATACGCAATCAGCCCCAGCATTTT. Its protein product is CASSLRDIRNQPQHF.

This clonotype showed up just a few times. The chain has TRBV20-1 and TRBJ1-5; D is uncertain. Trimming removed 6 bases at V and 4 bases at J, with 13 bases between. The V gene's germline CDR1 is DFQATT and CDR2 SNEGSKA (reference sequence). The CDR3 contains 13 residues. The CDR3 sequence: CSANPVANQPQHF. The CDR3 DNA follows: TGCAGTGCCAATCCGGTTGCAAATCAGCCCCAGCATTTT.

This chain connects TRBV20-1 to TRBJ2-7; 8 bases are shared with TRBD2. V was pared by 0 bases and J by 3 bases, with 7 bases of the junction left unmatched. Germline V gene lookup returns CDR1 DFQATT and CDR2 SNEGSKA (reference sequence). The CDR3 extends over 15 amino acids. CDR3 DNA sequence: TGCAGTGCTAGAGAGGTCCGGCGGGAGGACTACGAGCAGTACTTC. It codes for CSAREVRREDYEQYF.

This clonotype appeared a few times. The chain recombines TRBV6-5 with TRBJ2-7, with 11 bases aligning to TRBD2. The CDR3 totals 14 residues. V dropped 5 bases and J dropped 2; count of bases not matched to a gene: 2. Per the germline V gene, CDR1 is MNHEY and CDR2 is SVGAGI. DNA for the CDR3: TGTGCCAGCAGTAGGGGACTAGCGGCCTACGAGCAGTACTTC. Translated, it gives CASSRGLAAYEQYF.

The chain joins TRBV7-3 to TRBJ2-1; possible D gene TRBD2, 7 bases. This CDR3 spans 15 amino acids. V was cut by 6 bases and J by 5 bases, with 17 bases left in between. Per germline, CDR1 SGHTA and CDR2 FQGTGA. The DNA of the CDR3 is TGTGCCAGCAGTGGTGGTGGGGGGGCTCACAATGAGCAGTTCTTC. Translating it yields CASSGGGGAHNEQFF.

This clonotype was found a few times. V usage is TRBV7-6 and J usage is TRBJ1-1; the D gene is possibly TRBD1 (6 bases). With 6 bases removed from V and 5 bases from J, the gap between germline ends came to 19 bases. Germline V gives CDR1 SGHVS, CDR2 FNYEAQ. This CDR3 has 15 amino acids. CDR3 in DNA: TGTGCCAGCAGGCCCGGGGGGGCACAAGGAACTGAAGCTTTCTTT. It encodes CASRPGGAQGTEAFF.

The rearrangement uses TRBV7-9 and TRBJ2-5, with TRBD2 matching 9 bases. This CDR3 comprises 14 residues. The V and J ends lost 5 bases and 5 bases, in that order; junction bases with no gene match: 6. The germline CDR1 and CDR2 sequences are SEHNR and FQNEAQ (reference sequence). In DNA form, the CDR3 reads TGTGCCAGCAGCCCCAGCGGGGGGCTGGAGACCCAGTACTTC. Translated: CASSPSGGLETQYF. The full variable domain, in which reference TRBV7-9 and TRBJ2-5 provide the parts outside the CDR3, is DTGVSQNPRHKITKRGQNVTFRCDPISEHNRLYWYRQTLGQGPEFLTYFQNEAQLEKSRLLSDRFSAERPKGSFSTLEIQRTEQGDSAMYLCASSPSGGLETQYFGPGTRLLVL.

In the case of this clonotype: A junction end diverges from the germline sequence, so it may reflect a read error. The chain employs TRBV7-7 and TRBJ2-3; 9 nucleotides line up with TRBD1. The CDR3 length is 14 residues. The V gene's germline CDR1 is SSHAT and CDR2 FNYEAQ (reference sequence). The CDR3 DNA sequence: TGTGCTAGCAGCCGGGACAGGGTCACAGATACGCAGTATTTT. Residues: CASSRDRVTDTQYF.

The rearrangement joins TRBV7-6 to TRBJ1-5; D may be TRBD1 (6 bases). The CDR3 runs to 15 residues. Germline values: CDR1 SGHVS, CDR2 FNYEAQ. V lost 3 bases and J 7 bases, leaving 16 bases between the germline ends. This CDR3 reads CASSLARARGQPQHF. The CDR3 DNA follows: TGTGCCAGCAGCTTGGCAAGGGCCAGGGGCCAGCCCCAGCATTTT.

The V and J genes are TRBV5-1 and TRBJ1-2; no definite D call. The CDR3 totals 13 residues. CDR1 and CDR2 from the germline V gene are SGHRS and YFSETQ. V was clipped by 9 bases and J by 0 bases, with 12 bases between them. CDR3 sequence reads: CATRPGTNYGYTF. Written as DNA, the CDR3 is TGCGCCACCCGGCCCGGTACTAACTATGGCTACACCTTC.

This clonotype rates as medium-sized. This chain links TRBV28 with TRBJ2-2; D uncertain. The V gene lost 5 bases and the J gene lost 0 bases, with 10 bases spanning the gap. Germline loops: CDR1 MDHEN, CDR2 SYDVKM. The CDR3 runs to 15 residues. CDR3 sequence: CASSPQAANTGELFF. The CDR3 DNA reads TGTGCCAGCAGTCCCCAGGCTGCGAACACCGGGGAGCTGTTTTTT.

Of note for this clonotype: A junction boundary mismatches the germline segment, possibly from a read error. The chain recombines TRBV4-3 with TRBJ1-4, with D uncertain. CDR3 length: 17 residues. CDR1 and CDR2 from the germline V gene are LGHNA and YSLEER. The CDR3 region has the DNA TGCGCCAGCAGCCACAACCCGGGCCGAGCAACTAATGAAAAACTGCTTTTT. Protein sequence: CASSHNPGRATNEKLLF.